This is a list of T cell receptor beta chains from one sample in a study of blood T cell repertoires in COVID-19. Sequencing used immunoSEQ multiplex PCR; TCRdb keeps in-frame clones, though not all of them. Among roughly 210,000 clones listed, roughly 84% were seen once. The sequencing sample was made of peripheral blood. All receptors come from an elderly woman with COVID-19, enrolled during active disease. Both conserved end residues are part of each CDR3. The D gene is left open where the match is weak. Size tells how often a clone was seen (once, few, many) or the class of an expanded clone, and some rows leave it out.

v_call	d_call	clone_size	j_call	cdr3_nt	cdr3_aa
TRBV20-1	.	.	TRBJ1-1	TGCAGTGCGAGGGAGAACACTGAAGCTTTCTTT	CSARENTEAFF
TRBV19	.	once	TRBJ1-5	TGTGCCAGTAGTATAGAGGGTTCGGGAGGGACTCAGCCCCAGCATTTT	CASSIEGSGGTQPQHF
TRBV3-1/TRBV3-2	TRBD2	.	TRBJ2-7	TGTGCCAGCAGCCGACTAGCGGGGAAGGGGGAGCAGTACTTC	CASSRLAGKGEQYF
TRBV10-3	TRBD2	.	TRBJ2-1	TGTGCCATCAGTGAGTCTGGTCCGGGACTAGCGGGGGGCAATGAGCAGTTCTTC	CAISESGPGLAGGNEQFF
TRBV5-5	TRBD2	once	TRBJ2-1	TGTGCCAGCAGGGACGAGCGGGGGGGCCCCGATGAGCAGTTCTTC	CASRDERGGPDEQFF
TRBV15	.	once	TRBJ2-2	TGTGCCACCAGCAGAGATCGTCAGACCGGGGAGCTGTTTTTT	CATSRDRQTGELFF
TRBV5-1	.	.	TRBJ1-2	TGCGCCAGCAGCCCGGGGGGGTCGGAAGGCTACACCTTC	CASSPGGSEGYTF
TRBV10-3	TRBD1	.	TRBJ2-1	TGTGCCACCTGGGACAGCGGAGCTGTTACCTCCTACAATGAGCAGTTCTTC	CATWDSGAVTSYNEQFF
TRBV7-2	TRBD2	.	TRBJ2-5	TGTGCCAGCAGCTTAGCGACTAGCGGGGGGGCTCGAGAGACCCAGTACTTC	CASSLATSGGARETQYF
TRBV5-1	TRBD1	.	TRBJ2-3	TGCGCCAGCAGCTTCGGACAGGGGACGGCAGATACGCAGTATTTT	CASSFGQGTADTQYF
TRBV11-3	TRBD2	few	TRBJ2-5	TGTGCCAGCAGCACCGGGACTAGCGGAAGGGGAGAGACCCAGTACTTC	CASSTGTSGRGETQYF
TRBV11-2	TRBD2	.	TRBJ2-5	TGTGCCAGCAGCTTCGGGGGGATGCAAGAGACCCAGTACTTC	CASSFGGMQETQYF
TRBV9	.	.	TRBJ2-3	TGTGCCAGCAGCCCCCTTTTTTCGGGCACAGATACGCAGTATTTT	CASSPLFSGTDTQYF
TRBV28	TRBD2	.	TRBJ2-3	TGTGCCAGCAGTCCCGCTAGCGGAGGCACAGATACGCAGTATTTT	CASSPASGGTDTQYF
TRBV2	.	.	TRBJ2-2	TGTGCCAGCAGTGTGATTAGGGGCACCGGGGAGCTGTTTTTT	CASSVIRGTGELFF
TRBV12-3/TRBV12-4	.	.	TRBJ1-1	TGTGCCAGCAGTTTGTCAGGTTGGTCTGAAGCTTTCTTT	CASSLSGWSEAFF
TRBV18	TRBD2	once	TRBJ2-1	TGTGCCAGCTCAAGGACTAGCGACGCTGAGCAGTTCTTC	CASSRTSDAEQFF
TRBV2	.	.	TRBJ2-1	TGTGCCAGCAGTATCGGACAGTATAGCAATGAGCAGTTCTTC	CASSIGQYSNEQFF
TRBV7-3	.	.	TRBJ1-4	TGTGCCAGCAGCTTATTAGGGGGAAGTGAAAAACTGTTTTTT	CASSLLGGSEKLFF
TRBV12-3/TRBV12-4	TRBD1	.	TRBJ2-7	TGTGCCAGCAGTCAACGACAGGGGGAGGAGCAGTACTTC	CASSQRQGEEQYF
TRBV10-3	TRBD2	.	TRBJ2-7	TGTGCCATCAGTGAGCGGGCCCCGGGGACTAGCGGTTCTGGGCAGTACTTC	CAISERAPGTSGSGQYF
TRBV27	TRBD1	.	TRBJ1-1	TGTGCCAGCAGTCGGGACAGGGGTAGGAAGAACACTGAAGCTTTCTTT	CASSRDRGRKNTEAFF
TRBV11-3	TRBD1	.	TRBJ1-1	TGTGCCAGCAGCTTCACAGGGGGTGAAGCTTTCTTT	CASSFTGGEAFF
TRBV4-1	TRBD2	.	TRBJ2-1	TGCGCCAGCAGCCAAGACGATACAGCGGGGCTCTACAATGAGCAGTTCTTC	CASSQDDTAGLYNEQFF
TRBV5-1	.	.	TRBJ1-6	TGCGCCAGCAGCTCGCAGGGAACGGATTCACCCCTCCACTTT	CASSSQGTDSPLHF
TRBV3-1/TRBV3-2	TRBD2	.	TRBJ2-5	TGTGCCAGCAGCCAAGAGAAACGGGGGGGAAAAGAGACCCAGTACTTC	CASSQEKRGGKETQYF
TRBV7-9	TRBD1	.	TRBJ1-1	TGTGCCAGCAGCCTCCCCGGACAGGCTGAAGCTTTCTTT	CASSLPGQAEAFF
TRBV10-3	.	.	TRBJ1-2	TGTGCCATCAGTGAGTCGGCGATAGGACAGAGTCTGTATGGCTACACCTTC	CAISESAIGQSLYGYTF
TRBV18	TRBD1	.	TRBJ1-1	TGTGCCAGCTCGTACGGACAGGTGAACACTGAAGCTTTCTTT	CASSYGQVNTEAFF
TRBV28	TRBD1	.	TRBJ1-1	TGTGCCAGCAAGCGGACAGGGATGAACACTGAAGCTTTCTTT	CASKRTGMNTEAFF
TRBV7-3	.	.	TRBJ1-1	TGTGCCAGCAGCTTAATAGCGGCCAGTACTGAAGCTTTCTTT	CASSLIAASTEAFF
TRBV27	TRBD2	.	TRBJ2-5	TGTGCCAGCAGCCGGAAACCGGGGGGGCTGGGGGAGACCCAGTACTTC	CASSRKPGGLGETQYF